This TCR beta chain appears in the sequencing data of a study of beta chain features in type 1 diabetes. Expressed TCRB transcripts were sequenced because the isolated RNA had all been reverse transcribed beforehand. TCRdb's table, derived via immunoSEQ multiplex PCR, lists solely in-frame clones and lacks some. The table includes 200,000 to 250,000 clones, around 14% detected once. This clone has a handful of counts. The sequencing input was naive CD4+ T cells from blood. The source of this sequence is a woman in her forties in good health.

This CDR3 is CASSVVVGSGTGELFF. CDR3 bases: TGTGCCAGCAGCGTAGTGGTAGGGTCGGGAACCGGGGAGCTGTTTTTT. The J gene is TRBJ2-2, the V gene TRBV9; TRBD2 is a possible D gene (5 bases). The germline V and J ends were trimmed by 0 bases and 5 bases, with 14 bases remaining between them. The CDR3 extends over 16 amino acids. Germline lookup yields CDR1 SGDLS and CDR2 YYNGEE.